This entry concerns a single T cell receptor beta chain. The data belong to a study of blood T cell repertoires in COVID-19. Study background: Collection of acute and convalescent COVID-19 samples took place in the United States, Italy and Spain. PBMCs, B-cell-depleted T cells, or T cells provided the cDNA or gDNA that made up the material.

Original handling: Amplification of reference gene primers was used by the study to estimate nucleated cell counts. The repertoire was sequenced with immunoSEQ multiplex PCR; TCRdb's copy has only in-frame clones and lacks some. V, J and clone size are taken as reported in that table, and D and trimming were inferred from the DNA itself. The table lists around 140,000 clones, 81% of them singletons. The clonotype comes from a woman aged 60 to 75 with active or convalescent COVID-19. Source material: peripheral blood.

DNA for the CDR3: TGTGCCAGCAGTGAATTGGGCAGGCCATCTGAAGCTTTCTTT. Protein: CASSELGRPSEAFF. The chain couples TRBV6-1 to TRBJ1-1, with unresolved D. There are 14 residues in the CDR3. Germline CDR1 is MNHNS and CDR2 is SASEGT. The ends were cut back, 2 bases at V and 6 bases at J, with 13 bases in the middle.